The 8 T cell receptor beta chains below were found in one sample sequenced in a study of T-cell reconstitution after alpha-beta-depleted transplantation in children. This sample's TCRbeta library carried unique molecular identifier barcodes. One entry per CDR3 protein, called by TCRdb with MiXCR from the PCR reads. The table records roughly 240,000 distinct CDR3 sequences, 8.2% of them present only once. Specimen: PBMCs, mostly from graft donor cells, collected 180 days after TCRalphabeta/CD19-depleted stem cell transplant. These receptors originate from a male patient under 18 who had a stem cell transplant for acute lymphoblastic leukemia, so the T cells may come from the graft donor.

This clonotype has a count of ten or more. This chain connects TRBV24-1 to TRBJ2-7; 7 positions match TRBD1. V was clipped by 5 bases and J by 3 bases; unmatched bases: 6. The CDR3 runs 14 residues. The germline CDR1 and CDR2 sequences are KGHDR and SFDVKD. The DNA of the CDR3 is TGTGCCACCAGTGCTAGGGACAGAGTCTACGAGCAGTACTTC. Translating gives CATSARDRVYEQYF.

This clonotype showed up many times. The chain recombines TRBV28 with TRBJ2-7; no definite D call. Germline V gene sequence: CDR1 MDHEN, CDR2 SYDVKM. This CDR3 is 12 amino acids long. With 2 bases removed from V and 10 bases from J, the gap between germline ends came to 12 bases. This CDR3 reads CASSLPGQSQYF. CDR3 DNA sequence: TGTGCCAGCAGTTTACCTGGGCAATCTCAGTACTTC.

The J gene is TRBJ1-1, the V gene TRBV6-1, with a tentative D call TRBD1 (5 bases). CDR3 length: 16 amino acids. Trimming removed 7 bases from V and 0 bases from J, with 18 bases in between. The germline V gene has CDR1 MNHNS and CDR2 SASEGT. DNA of the CDR3: TGTGCCAGCATACCACAGGCTCTCACCGTGAACACTGAAGCTTTCTTT. Protein: CASIPQALTVNTEAFF.

The chain has TRBV6-1 and TRBJ1-4, with 9 bases lining up with TRBD1. Germline values: CDR1 MNHNS, CDR2 SASEGT. With V trimmed by 1 base and J by 0 bases, 6 bases remained unmatched. The CDR3 has 18 amino acids. CDR3 nucleotide sequence: TGTGCCAGCAGTGAAGGGACAGGGGCCCTCACAACTAATGAAAAACTGTTTTTT. Protein: CASSEGTGALTTNEKLFF.

This clonotype appeared a few times. The chain recombines TRBV3-1 with TRBJ1-1, with D tentatively TRBD1 (5 bases). The CDR3 sequence is 15 residues long. V lost 4 bases and J 1 base, leaving 13 bases between the germline ends. CDR1 and CDR2 (germline): LGHDT, YNNKEL (reference sequence). The chain's CDR3 is CASSPYRSWNTEAFF. DNA for the CDR3: TGTGCCAGCAGCCCGTACAGGAGTTGGAACACTGAAGCTTTCTTT.

This clonotype was seen repeatedly, ten times or more. The chain employs TRBV20-1 and TRBJ1-4, with TRBD1 identical over 9 bases. Germline lookup yields CDR1 DFQATT and CDR2 SNEGSKA (reference sequence). The CDR3 loop spans 15 amino acids. V shed 0 bases, J shed 4 bases, and the junction held 3 bases outside the gene matches. The chain's CDR3 is CSARDWTGDNEKLFF. CDR3 coding DNA: TGCAGTGCTAGAGATTGGACAGGGGATAATGAAAAACTGTTTTTT.

The sample holds many counts of this clonotype. The V call is TRBV19, the J call TRBJ2-2, with 7 bases identical to TRBD2. Germline V lookup: CDR1 LNHDA, CDR2 SQIVND (reference sequence). The CDR3 loop spans 14 amino acids. V lost 2 bases, J lost 6 bases, and 3 bases stayed unmatched. The CDR3 nucleotides are TGTGCCAGTAGTATACTGACTAGCTCCGGGGAGCTGTTTTTT. Residues: CASSILTSSGELFF.

This clonotype was picked up many times. V is TRBV6-5 and J is TRBJ1-1, with a weak D call TRBD1 (6 bases). CDR1 MNHEY and CDR2 SVGAGI come from the germline V gene. V was trimmed by 0 bases and J by 1 base, leaving 12 bases between them. The CDR3 loop spans 16 amino acids. CDR3 sequence (DNA): TGTGCCAGCAGTTACTCGAGGGCCAGGGGGAACACTGAAGCTTTCTTT. Residues: CASSYSRARGNTEAFF.